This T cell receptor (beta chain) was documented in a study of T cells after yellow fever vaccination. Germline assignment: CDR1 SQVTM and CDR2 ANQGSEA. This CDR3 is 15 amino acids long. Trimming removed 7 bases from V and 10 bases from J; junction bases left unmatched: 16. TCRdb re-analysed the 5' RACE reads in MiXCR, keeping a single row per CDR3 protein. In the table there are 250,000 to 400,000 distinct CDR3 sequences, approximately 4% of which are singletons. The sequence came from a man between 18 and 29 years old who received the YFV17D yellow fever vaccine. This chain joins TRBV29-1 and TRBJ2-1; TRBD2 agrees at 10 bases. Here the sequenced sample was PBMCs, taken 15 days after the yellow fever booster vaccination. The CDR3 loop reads CSGTPGVAGGGEQFF. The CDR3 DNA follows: TGCAGCGGTACCCCTGGGGTAGCGGGGGGTGGCGAGCAGTTCTTC.